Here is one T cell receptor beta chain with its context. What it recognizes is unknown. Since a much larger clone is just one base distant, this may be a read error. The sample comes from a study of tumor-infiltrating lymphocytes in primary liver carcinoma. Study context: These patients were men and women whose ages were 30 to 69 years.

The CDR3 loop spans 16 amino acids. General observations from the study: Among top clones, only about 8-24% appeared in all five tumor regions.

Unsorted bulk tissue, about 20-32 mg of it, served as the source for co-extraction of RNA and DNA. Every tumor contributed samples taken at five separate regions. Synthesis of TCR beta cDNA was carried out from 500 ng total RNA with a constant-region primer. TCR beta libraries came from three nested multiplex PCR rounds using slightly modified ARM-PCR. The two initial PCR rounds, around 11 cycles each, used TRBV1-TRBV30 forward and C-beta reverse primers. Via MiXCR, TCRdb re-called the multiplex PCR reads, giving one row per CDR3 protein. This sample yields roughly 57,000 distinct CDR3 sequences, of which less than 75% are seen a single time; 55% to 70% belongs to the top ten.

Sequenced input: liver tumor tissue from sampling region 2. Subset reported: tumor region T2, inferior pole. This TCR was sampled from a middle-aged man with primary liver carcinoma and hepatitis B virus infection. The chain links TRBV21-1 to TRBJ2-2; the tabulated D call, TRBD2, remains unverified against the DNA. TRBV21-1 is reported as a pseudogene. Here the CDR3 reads CASNKGLGAGTGELFF. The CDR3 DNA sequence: TGTGCCAGCAACAAAGGCCTCGGAGCGGGCACCGGGGAGCTGTTTTTT.